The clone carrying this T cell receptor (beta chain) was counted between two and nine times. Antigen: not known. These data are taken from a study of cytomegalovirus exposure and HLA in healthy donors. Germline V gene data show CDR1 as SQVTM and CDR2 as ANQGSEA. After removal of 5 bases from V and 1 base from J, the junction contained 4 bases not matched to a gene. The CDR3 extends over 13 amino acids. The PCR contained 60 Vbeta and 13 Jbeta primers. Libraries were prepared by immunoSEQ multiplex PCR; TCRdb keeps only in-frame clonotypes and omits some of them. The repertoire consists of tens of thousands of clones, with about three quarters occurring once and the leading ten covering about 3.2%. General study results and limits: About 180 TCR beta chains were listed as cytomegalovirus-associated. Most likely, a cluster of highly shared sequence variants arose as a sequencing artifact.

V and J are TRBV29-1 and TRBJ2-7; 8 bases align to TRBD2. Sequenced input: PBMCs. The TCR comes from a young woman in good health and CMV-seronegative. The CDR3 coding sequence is TGCAGCGTTCGGGCGGGGGGATCCTACGAGCAGTACTTC. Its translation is CSVRAGGSYEQYF.